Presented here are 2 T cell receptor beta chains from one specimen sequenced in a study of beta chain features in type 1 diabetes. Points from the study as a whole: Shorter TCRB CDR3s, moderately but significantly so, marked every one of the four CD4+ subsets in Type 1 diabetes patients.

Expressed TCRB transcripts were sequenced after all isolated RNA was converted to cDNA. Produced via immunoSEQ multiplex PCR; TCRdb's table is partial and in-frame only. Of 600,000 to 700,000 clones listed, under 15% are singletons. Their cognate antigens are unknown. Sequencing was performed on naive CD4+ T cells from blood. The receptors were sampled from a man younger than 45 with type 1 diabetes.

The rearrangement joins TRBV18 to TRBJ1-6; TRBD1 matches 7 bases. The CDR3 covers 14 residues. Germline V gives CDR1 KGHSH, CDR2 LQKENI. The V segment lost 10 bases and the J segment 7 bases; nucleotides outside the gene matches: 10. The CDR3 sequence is CATATGTENSPLHF. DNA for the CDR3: TGTGCCACCGCCACCGGGACAGAGAATTCACCCCTCCACTTT.

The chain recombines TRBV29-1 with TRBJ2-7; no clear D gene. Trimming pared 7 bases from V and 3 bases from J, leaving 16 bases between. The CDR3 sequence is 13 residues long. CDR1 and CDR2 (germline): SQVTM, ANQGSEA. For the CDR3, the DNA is TGCAGCGGTGGACCAGGCCCCATCTACGAGCAGTACTTC. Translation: CSGGPGPIYEQYF.